This passage covers 17 T cell receptor beta chains from one sample sequenced in a study of shared clonotypes between healthy human individuals. Sequenced by immunoSEQ multiplex PCR; TCRdb stores in-frame clones only, minus some. Altogether about 520,000 clones are present, around 85% being singletons, with the ten largest covering over 9.5%. Input material: PBMCs. These receptors all stem from a woman in her thirties or forties in good health. Some clones in this sample may be carry-over from other donors' samples.

This clone has a single count. The chain employs TRBV7-9 and TRBJ1-4; TRBD1 matches 7 bases. CDR1 is SEHNR, CDR2 FQNEAQ, per germline (reference sequence). The CDR3 covers 15 residues. The trim removed 4 bases at V and 3 bases at J, leaving 5 bases unmatched. CDR3 region: CASSSTGWANEKLFF. The CDR3 nucleotides are TGTGCCAGCAGCTCGACAGGGTGGGCTAATGAAAAACTGTTTTTT.

V and J are TRBV4-1 and TRBJ2-5; no clear D. This CDR3 spans 13 amino acids. V lost 4 bases and J lost 1, with 7 bases in between. The germline V gene has CDR1 MGHRA and CDR2 YSYEKL. This CDR3 reads CASSRLFQETQYF. In DNA form, the CDR3 reads TGCGCCAGCAGCCGCCTCTTCCAAGAGACCCAGTACTTC.

The chain employs TRBV18 and TRBJ1-4, with D tentatively TRBD1 (6 bases). Trimming took 8 bases from V and 4 from J, leaving 11 bases between them. The CDR3 is 13 amino acids. CDR1 and CDR2 from the germline V gene are KGHSH and LQKENI. CDR3 in amino acids: CASSRDNNEKLFF. The CDR3 DNA follows: TGTGCCAGCAGCAGGGACAATAATGAAAAACTGTTTTTT.

The rearrangement joins TRBV6-6 to TRBJ2-1; possibly TRBD2 for D (7 bases). The CDR3 covers 16 residues. V was trimmed by 0 bases and J by 3 bases, leaving 12 bases between them. The V gene's germline CDR1 is MNHNY and CDR2 SVGAGI (reference sequence). The CDR3 DNA sequence: TGTGCCAGCAGTTACTCAGGGGGGGAGTTCTACAATGAGCAGTTCTTC. It encodes CASSYSGGEFYNEQFF.

The V call is TRBV28, the J call TRBJ1-2, with D possibly matching TRBD1 (6 bases). Per the germline V gene, CDR1 is MDHEN and CDR2 is SYDVKM. The V gene lost 5 bases and the J gene lost 4 bases, with 17 bases spanning the gap. The CDR3 is made up of 15 amino acids. CDR3 in DNA: TGTGCCAGCAGTCCCTCCAACACAGGGATCTATGGCTACACCTTC. Amino acids: CASSPSNTGIYGYTF.

The chain has TRBV7-8 and TRBJ2-7, with a tentative D call TRBD2 (6 bases). CDR1 and CDR2 from the germline V gene are SGHVS and FQNEAQ. This CDR3 has 18 residues. V was shortened by 0 bases and J by 0 bases, with 18 bases between the two germline ends. The CDR3 reads CASSLALSMGGFSYEQYF. DNA for the CDR3: TGTGCCAGCAGCTTAGCGTTGTCTATGGGGGGTTTCTCCTACGAGCAGTACTTC.

This chain connects TRBV2 to TRBJ1-2, with TRBD1 matching over 8 bases. Germline lookup yields CDR1 SNHLY and CDR2 FYNNEI. The CDR3 is 14 residues long. Unmatched junction bases numbered 7, after V lost 6 bases and J lost 4 bases. As DNA, the CDR3 is TGTGCCAGCAGGTGGGACAGGACTGTCTATGGCTACACCTTC. Amino acids: CASRWDRTVYGYTF. The full variable domain, completed using reference TRBV2 and TRBJ1-2, is EPEVTQTPSHQVTQMGQEVILRCVPISNHLYFYWYRQILGQKVEFLVSFYNNEISEKSEIFDDQFSVERPDGSNFTLKIRSTKLEDSAMYFCASRWDRTVYGYTFGSGTRLTVV.

The chain links TRBV19 to TRBJ1-1; perhaps TRBD1 as D (6 bases). This CDR3 spans 16 amino acids. The V gene lost 5 bases and the J gene lost 5 bases, with 21 bases spanning the gap. The germline gives CDR1 LNHDA, CDR2 SQIVND (reference sequence). CDR3 in DNA: TGTGCCAGTAGTTACCCCTATGGGGGGGCCAGGACTGAAGCTTTCTTT. Amino acid sequence: CASSYPYGGARTEAFF.

This clone was observed many times. The chain has TRBV11-2 and TRBJ1-3; D is ambiguous. The CDR3 runs 18 residues. V was trimmed by 0 bases and J by 0 bases, leaving 15 bases between them. Germline values: CDR1 SGHAT, CDR2 FQNNGV. CDR3 sequence reads: CASSLDRVAGFSGNTIYF. In nucleotides, the CDR3 is TGTGCCAGCAGCTTAGATCGGGTAGCAGGCTTCTCTGGAAACACCATATATTTT. Based on the CDR3 plus reference TRBV11-2 and TRBJ1-3, the full variable domain is EAGVAQSPRYKIIEKRQSVAFWCNPISGHATLYWYQQILGQGPKLLIQFQNNGVVDDSQLPKDRFSAERLKGVDSTLKIQPAKLEDSAVYLCASSLDRVAGFSGNTIYFGEGSWLTVV.

In the case of this clone: Mismatch with germline at one junction end may stem from a read error. Other DNA sequences from this sample encode an identical CDR3 as well. J is TRBJ2-2 and V is TRBV30, with D tentatively TRBD1 (6 bases). The germline gives CDR1 GTSNPN, CDR2 SVGIG (reference sequence). The CDR3 is made up of 12 amino acids. The chain's CDR3 is CAWSWDTGELFF. The CDR3 DNA reads as TGTGCATGGTCGTGGGACACAGGGGAGCTGTTTTTT.

This clone occurred many times. The sample holds other DNA sequences that translate to the same CDR3. V is TRBV7-3 and J is TRBJ2-1; 8 nucleotides agree with TRBD2. V was clipped by 5 bases and J by 5 bases; unmatched bases: 11. The germline gives CDR1 SGHTA, CDR2 FQGTGA. The CDR3 contains 16 residues. CDR3 sequence: CASSPPALAGNNEQFF. The CDR3 DNA sequence: TGTGCCAGCAGCCCCCCCGCGCTAGCGGGCAACAATGAGCAGTTCTTC.

The genes are TRBV10-2 and TRBJ2-7, with a possible D match to TRBD2 (6 bases). Trimming left V 8 bases short and J 0 bases short, with 8 bases between. The CDR3 covers 12 residues. CDR1 is WSHSY, CDR2 SAAADI, per germline. The CDR3 DNA is TGCGCCAGCTCTAGCGACTCCTACGAGCAGTACTTC. It yields the protein CASSSDSYEQYF.

This clone was detected only a few times. V gene TRBV5-4 combines with J gene TRBJ1-1; D gene uncertain. Germline CDR1 SGHNT, CDR2 YYREEE (reference sequence). The CDR3 covers 14 residues. Between the trimmed V and J ends, which lost 2 bases and 5 bases, there was a span of 13 bases. CDR3 residues: CASSFTELGTEAFF. CDR3 coding DNA: TGTGCCAGCAGCTTTACCGAGTTGGGGACTGAAGCTTTCTTT.

As for this clone: A read error likely explains this, since a far larger clone differs by one base. The V gene is TRBV5-1, the J gene TRBJ2-3; unclear D gene. V gave up 0 bases and J gave up 8 bases, with 7 bases separating them. Germline assignment: CDR1 SGHRS and CDR2 YFSETQ. The length of the CDR3 is 12 residues. The CDR3 loop reads CASSLAAGTQYF. The CDR3 nucleotides are TGCGCCAGCAGCTTGGCGGCAGGTACGCAGTATTTT.

A remark on this clone: Other nucleotide sequences from this sample produce the same CDR3. J is TRBJ2-1 and V is TRBV18; D not certain. The CDR3 totals 12 residues. Trimming stripped 0 bases from V and 5 bases from J, with 2 bases between. Germline CDR1 and CDR2: KGHSH and LQKENI. The CDR3 reads CASSPPNNEQFF. For the CDR3, the DNA is TGTGCCAGCTCACCACCCAACAATGAGCAGTTCTTC.

The V call is TRBV9, the J call TRBJ2-1, with D unresolved. The CDR3 spans 12 residues. Trimming cost V 0 bases and J 6 bases, with 4 bases left between them. Per the germline V gene, CDR1 is SGDLS and CDR2 is YYNGEE. The DNA for the CDR3 is TGTGCCAGCAGCGTAGACCCCAATGAGCAGTTCTTC. Translation: CASSVDPNEQFF. The full variable domain, rest sourced from reference TRBV9 and TRBJ2-1, is DSGVTQTPKHLITATGQRVTLRCSPRSGDLSVYWYQQSLDQGLQFLIQYYNGEERAKGNILERFSAQQFPDLHSELNLSSLELGDSALYFCASSVDPNEQFFGPGTRLTVL.

This chain connects TRBV11-1 to TRBJ1-1; perhaps TRBD1 as D (5 bases). V shed 5 bases and J shed 5 bases, with 18 bases lying between them. Germline CDR1 SGHAT, CDR2 FQDESV (reference sequence). The CDR3 consists of 15 residues. The CDR3: CASSLGATGGTEAFF. The CDR3 nucleotides read TGTGCCAGCAGCCTCGGGGCCACCGGAGGGACTGAAGCTTTCTTT.